The entry below gives a single T cell receptor (beta chain) sequence along with its context. These data are taken from a study of early T cells in non-severe SARS-CoV-2 infection. TCRdb fed the 5' RACE reads into MiXCR, producing one record per CDR3 protein. Here the sample spans over 60,000 distinct CDR3 sequences, around 12% being singletons. Germline lookup yields CDR1 LGHDT and CDR2 YNNKEL (reference sequence). Trimming at V came to 5 bases and at J to 4 bases, leaving 9 bases not matched to a gene. This CDR3 has 15 residues. Sequencing used whole blood, obtained at baseline. The chain combines TRBV3-1 with TRBJ2-5; 8 positions agree with TRBD2. The receptor was derived from an adult who was a healthcare worker with PCR-confirmed SARS-CoV-2 infection or an uninfected control (not recorded which). The CDR3 DNA reads as TGTGCCAGCAGCGGCCGGGGACTAGAAGGAGAGACCCAGTACTTC. It encodes CASSGRGLEGETQYF.